These T cell receptor beta chains were read from a single sample in a study of blood T cells in healthy people across ages. TCRdb recomputed calls from the 5' RACE reads with MiXCR, one row per CDR3 protein. The sample holds over a million distinct CDR3 sequences, 45% seen once. The sequencing sample was made of blood. The receptors stem from an older woman in good health. CDR3s include the opening cysteine and the closing phenylalanine or tryptophan. D genes are given only for firm matches. Not every row has a clone size; where given, it reads once, few, many or a size class.

V	size	J	D	DNA	CDR3
TRBV25-1	few	TRBJ1-4	-	TGTGCCAGCAGTGAACAAGGACCTTCTAATGAAAAACTGTTTTTT	CASSEQGPSNEKLFF
TRBV21-1	-	TRBJ2-6	-	TGTGCCAGCAGCAGTGGGAAGGGGACTGGGGCCAACGTCCTGACTTTC	CASSSGKGTGANVLTF
TRBV28	-	TRBJ2-7	TRBD1	TGTGCCAGCAGTTGGGACAGACTCGACGAGCAGTACTTC	CASSWDRLDEQYF
TRBV6-6	-	TRBJ1-1	-	TGTGCCAGCATCCCCCCGGAACTGAACACTGAAGCTTTCTTT	CASIPPELNTEAFF
TRBV11-2	-	TRBJ2-7	-	TGTGCCAGCAGCCCACAACCGGGTCTCTACGAGCAGTACTTC	CASSPQPGLYEQYF
TRBV14	-	TRBJ2-3	TRBD2	TGTGCCAGCAGCCAAAGGGGAGGGCCGGAGGGAGATACGCAGTATTTT	CASSQRGGPEGDTQYF
TRBV2	few	TRBJ2-7	-	TGTGCCAGCAGTGACCCTTCCATCGGCGGATTGCGTGAGCAGTACTTC	CASSDPSIGGLREQYF
TRBV20-1	-	TRBJ2-1	-	TGCAGCGAAAGACTCCTGGGGAACGGAGCAGGTGAGCAGTTCTTC	CSERLLGNGAGEQFF
TRBV5-5	-	TRBJ1-6	-	TGTGCCAGCAGCTTCCGAAAGGAAGGGGCCAGAGGTTCACCCCTCCACTTT	CASSFRKEGARGSPLHF
TRBV27	-	TRBJ1-1	-	TGTGCCAGCAGTTTACAAGACAGGATGAACACTGAAGCTTTCTTT	CASSLQDRMNTEAFF
TRBV10-3	-	TRBJ2-5	TRBD1	TGTGCCACGTCGCACCGGGACAGAGAGACCCTGTACTTC	CATSHRDRETLYF
TRBV27	-	TRBJ1-2	-	TGTGCCAGCAGTGCCCGAACAGGGTTATATGGCTACACCTTC	CASSARTGLYGYTF